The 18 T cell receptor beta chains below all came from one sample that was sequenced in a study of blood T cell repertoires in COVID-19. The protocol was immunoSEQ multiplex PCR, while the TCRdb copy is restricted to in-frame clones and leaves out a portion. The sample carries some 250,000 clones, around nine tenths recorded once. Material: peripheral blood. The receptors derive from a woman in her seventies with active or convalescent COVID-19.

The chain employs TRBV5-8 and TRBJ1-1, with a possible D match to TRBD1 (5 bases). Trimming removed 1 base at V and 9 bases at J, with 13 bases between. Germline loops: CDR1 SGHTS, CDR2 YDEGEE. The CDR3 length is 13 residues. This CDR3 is CASSLPQGTQAFF. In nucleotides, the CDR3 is TGTGCCAGCAGCTTGCCCCAGGGAACACAAGCTTTCTTT.

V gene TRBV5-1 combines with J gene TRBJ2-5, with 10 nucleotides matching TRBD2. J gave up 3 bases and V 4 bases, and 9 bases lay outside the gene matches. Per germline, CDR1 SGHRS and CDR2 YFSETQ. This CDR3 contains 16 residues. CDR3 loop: CASSPSGGVQKETQYF. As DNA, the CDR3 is TGCGCCAGCAGCCCCAGCGGGGGGGTTCAGAAAGAGACCCAGTACTTC.

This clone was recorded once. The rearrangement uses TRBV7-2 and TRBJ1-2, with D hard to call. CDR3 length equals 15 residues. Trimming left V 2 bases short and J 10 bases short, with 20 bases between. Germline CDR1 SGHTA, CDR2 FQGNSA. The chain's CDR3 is CASSLRTGTMGDYTF. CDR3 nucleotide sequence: TGTGCCAGCAGCTTAAGGACGGGAACCATGGGTGACTACACCTTC.

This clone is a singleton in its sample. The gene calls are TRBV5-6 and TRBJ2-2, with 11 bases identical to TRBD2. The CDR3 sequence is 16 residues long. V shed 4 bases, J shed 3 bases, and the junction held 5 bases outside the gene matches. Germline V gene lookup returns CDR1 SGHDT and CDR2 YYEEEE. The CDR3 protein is CASSLLAGEYTGELFF. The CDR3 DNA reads TGTGCCAGCAGCCTACTAGCGGGGGAGTACACCGGGGAGCTGTTTTTT.

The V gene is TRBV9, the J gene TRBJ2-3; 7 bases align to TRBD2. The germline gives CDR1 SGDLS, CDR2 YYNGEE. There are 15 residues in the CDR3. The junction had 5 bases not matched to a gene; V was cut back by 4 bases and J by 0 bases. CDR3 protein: CASSSSGPSTDTQYF. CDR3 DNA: TGTGCCAGCAGCAGTAGCGGGCCAAGCACAGATACGCAGTATTTT.

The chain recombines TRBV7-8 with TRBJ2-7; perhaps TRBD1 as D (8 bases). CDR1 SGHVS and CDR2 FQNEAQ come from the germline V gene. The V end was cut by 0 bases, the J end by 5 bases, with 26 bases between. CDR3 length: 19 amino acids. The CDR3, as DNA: TGTGCCAGCAGCTTAGCGAGGGGGGGACAGGTCGGCGCCCCCGACGAGCAGTACTTC. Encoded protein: CASSLARGGQVGAPDEQYF.

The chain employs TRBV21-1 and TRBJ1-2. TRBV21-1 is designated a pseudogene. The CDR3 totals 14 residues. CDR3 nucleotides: TGTGCCAGCAGCAACTTCGACTCCCACTATGGCCACACCTTC. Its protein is CASSNFDSHYGHTF.

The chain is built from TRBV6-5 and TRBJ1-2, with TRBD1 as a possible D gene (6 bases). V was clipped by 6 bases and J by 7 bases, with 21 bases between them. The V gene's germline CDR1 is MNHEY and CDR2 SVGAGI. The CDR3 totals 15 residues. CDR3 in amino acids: CASSHREGGLSGYTF. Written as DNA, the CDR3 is TGTGCCAGCAGCCACCGGGAGGGGGGGTTGAGTGGCTACACCTTC.

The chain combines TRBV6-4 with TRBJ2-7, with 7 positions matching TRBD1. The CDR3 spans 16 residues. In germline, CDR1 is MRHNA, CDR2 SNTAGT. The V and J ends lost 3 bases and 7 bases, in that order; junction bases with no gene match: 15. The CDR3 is CASSDRGQFGRGEQYF. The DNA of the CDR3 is TGTGCCAGCAGTGATAGGGGGCAGTTCGGAAGGGGAGAGCAGTACTTC.

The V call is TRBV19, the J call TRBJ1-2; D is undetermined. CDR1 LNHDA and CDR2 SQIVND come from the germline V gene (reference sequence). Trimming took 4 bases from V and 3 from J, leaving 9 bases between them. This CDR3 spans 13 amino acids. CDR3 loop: CASSRALDYGYTF. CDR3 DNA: TGTGCCAGTAGTAGGGCCCTGGACTATGGCTACACCTTC.

This chain's CDR3 is CASSLDRVTFGYTF. Here the CDR3 DNA reads TGCGCCAGCAGTCTGGACAGGGTGACCTTTGGCTACACCTTC. The chain combines TRBV5-1 with TRBJ1-2; TRBD1 aligns across 8 bases. CDR1 SGHRS and CDR2 YFSETQ come from the germline V gene. The CDR3 totals 14 residues. V shed 5 bases and J 7 bases; nucleotides not matched to a gene: 10. The complete variable domain, with remaining parts taken from reference TRBV5-1 and TRBJ1-2, reads KAGVTQTPRYLIKTRGQQVTLSCSPISGHRSVSWYQQTPGQGLQFLFEYFSETQRNKGNFPGRFSGRQFSNSRSEMNVSTLELGDSALYLCASSLDRVTFGYTFGSGTRLTVV.

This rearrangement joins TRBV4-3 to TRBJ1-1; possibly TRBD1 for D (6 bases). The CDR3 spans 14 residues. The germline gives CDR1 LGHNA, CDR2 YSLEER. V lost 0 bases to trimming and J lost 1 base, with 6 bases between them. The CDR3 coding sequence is TGCGCCAGCAGCCAAGAAGGGGGGAACACTGAAGCTTTCTTT. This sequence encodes CASSQEGGNTEAFF.

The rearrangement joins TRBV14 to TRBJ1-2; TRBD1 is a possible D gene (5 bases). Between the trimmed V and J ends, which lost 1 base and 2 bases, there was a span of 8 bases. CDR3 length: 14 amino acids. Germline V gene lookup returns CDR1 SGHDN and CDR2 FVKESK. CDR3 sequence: CASSQVAGNYGYTF. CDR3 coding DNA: TGTGCCAGCAGCCAAGTTGCAGGGAACTATGGCTACACCTTC.

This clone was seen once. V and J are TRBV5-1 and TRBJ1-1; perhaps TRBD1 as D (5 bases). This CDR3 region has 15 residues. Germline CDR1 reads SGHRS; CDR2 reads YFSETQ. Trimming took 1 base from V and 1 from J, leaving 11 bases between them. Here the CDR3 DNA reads TGCGCCAGCAGCTTGCGGACCGACAGGAACACTGAAGCTTTCTTT. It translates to CASSLRTDRNTEAFF.

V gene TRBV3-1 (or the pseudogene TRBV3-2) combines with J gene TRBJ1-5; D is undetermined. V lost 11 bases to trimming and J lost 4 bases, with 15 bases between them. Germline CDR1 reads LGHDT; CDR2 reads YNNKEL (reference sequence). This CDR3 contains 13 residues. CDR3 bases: TGTGCCCCCGACTCCTACGGGAATCAGCCCCAGCATTTT. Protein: CAPDSYGNQPQHF.

The DNA for the CDR3 is TGTGCCACCAGTGATTCCCCGGGACAGGGAATGAGCTATGGCTACACCTTC. It codes for CATSDSPGQGMSYGYTF. The chain is built from TRBV24-1 and TRBJ1-2, with 9 bases fitting TRBD1. CDR3 length: 17 amino acids. V was clipped by 2 bases and J by 4 bases; unmatched bases: 10. From germline, CDR1 is KGHDR and CDR2 SFDVKD.

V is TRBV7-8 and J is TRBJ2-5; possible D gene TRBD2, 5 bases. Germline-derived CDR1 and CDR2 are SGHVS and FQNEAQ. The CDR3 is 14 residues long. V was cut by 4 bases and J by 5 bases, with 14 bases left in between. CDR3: CASSSRVKTETQYF. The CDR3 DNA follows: TGTGCCAGCAGCTCGAGGGTAAAGACCGAGACCCAGTACTTC.

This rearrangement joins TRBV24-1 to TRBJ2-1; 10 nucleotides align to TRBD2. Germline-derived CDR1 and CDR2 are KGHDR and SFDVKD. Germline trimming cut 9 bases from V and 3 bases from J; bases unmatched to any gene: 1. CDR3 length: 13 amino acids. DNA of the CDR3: TGTGCCACCCGGACTAGCGGCTACAATGAGCAGTTCTTC. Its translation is CATRTSGYNEQFF.